A single sample gave rise to the 10 T cell receptor beta chains below, sequenced in a study of shared clonotypes between healthy human individuals. Naive CD8 isolation took CD45RO-negative cells positively selected for CCR7 and excluded terminally differentiated effector memory CD45RA+ cells. Data came from immunoSEQ multiplex PCR; TCRdb stores just in-frame clones and leaves some out. In the table there are almost 700,000 clones, 92% of which are singletons. Sequencing was performed on naive CD8+ T cells sorted from blood. The receptors here all came from a man younger than 45 in good health.

The chain couples TRBV28 to TRBJ2-1, with 11 bases aligning to TRBD2. The germline gives CDR1 MDHEN, CDR2 SYDVKM. The CDR3 runs to 14 residues. In DNA form, the CDR3 reads TGTGCTTGGGGGCTAGCGGGAGGACACAATGAGCAGTTCTTC. Translation: CAWGLAGGHNEQFF.

This chain joins TRBV29-1 and TRBJ2-5; 7 nucleotides align to TRBD2. The CDR3 spans 15 residues. Germline CDR1 and CDR2: SQVTM and ANQGSEA. Trimming removed 7 bases from V and 1 base from J; junction bases left unmatched: 12. CDR3 coding DNA: TGCAGCGCGCGAAGGGCGGGAGCCAGCCAAGAGACCCAGTACTTC. It encodes CSARRAGASQETQYF.

The J gene is TRBJ2-7, the V gene TRBV29-1, with D possibly called TRBD1 or TRBD2 (5 bases each). The germline V and J ends were trimmed by 0 bases and 0 bases, with 18 bases remaining between them. Germline V gene data show CDR1 as SQVTM and CDR2 as ANQGSEA. This CDR3 is built from 17 residues. CDR3 sequence: CSVEDSFTEGLSYEQYF. CDR3 bases: TGCAGCGTTGAAGATTCATTTACAGAGGGGCTCTCCTACGAGCAGTACTTC.

The chain is built from TRBV4-1 and TRBJ2-3; 7 positions agree with TRBD2. The V segment lost 2 bases and the J segment 3 bases; nucleotides outside the gene matches: 5. Germline loops: CDR1 MGHRA, CDR2 YSYEKL. The CDR3 extends over 15 amino acids. In DNA, the CDR3 is TGCGCCAGCAGCCAACTGGGACTAAAGACAGATACGCAGTATTTT. This translates into CASSQLGLKTDTQYF.

The chain recombines TRBV5-5 with TRBJ1-2; D may be TRBD1 (6 bases). Germline CDR1 SGHKS, CDR2 YYEKEE (reference sequence). This CDR3 comprises 15 residues. V shed 2 bases and J shed 4 bases, with 15 bases lying between them. As DNA, the CDR3 is TGTGCCAGCAGCTTTACTACAGGGATATTCTATGGCTACACCTTC. Its translation is CASSFTTGIFYGYTF.

This clone was observed a few times. The rearrangement uses TRBV27 and TRBJ2-7, with D perhaps TRBD1 (5 bases). This CDR3 is 13 amino acids long. The V gene's germline CDR1 is MNHEY and CDR2 SMNVEV (reference sequence). The germline V and J ends were trimmed by 8 bases and 4 bases, with 15 bases remaining between them. The CDR3 DNA follows: TGTGCCAGCTCCTTTGTGGGGCAGTACGAGCAGTACTTC. It is translated as CASSFVGQYEQYF.

CDR3 sequence reads: CASSQVIQRESRYNEQFF. The CDR3 coding sequence is TGCGCCAGCAGCCAAGTTATCCAGCGGGAGTCTCGGTACAATGAGCAGTTCTTC. The chain couples TRBV4-3 to TRBJ2-1, with TRBD2 identical over 8 bases. The CDR3 is 18 amino acids. J lost 4 bases, V lost 1 base, and 12 bases had no gene match. Germline V gene lookup returns CDR1 LGHNA and CDR2 YSLEER.

The chain carries TRBV27 and TRBJ1-2, with TRBD1 as a possible D gene (6 bases). The germline V gene encodes CDR1 MNHEY and CDR2 SMNVEV (reference sequence). Trimming took 6 bases from V and 4 from J, leaving 9 bases between them. The length of the CDR3 is 12 residues. The CDR3 loop reads CASRGASYGYTF. CDR3 in DNA: TGTGCCAGCAGGGGGGCGAGCTATGGCTACACCTTC.

The chain carries TRBV28 and TRBJ1-2, with TRBD1 matching over 7 bases. This CDR3 is built from 15 residues. CDR1 and CDR2 from the germline V gene are MDHEN and SYDVKM. Trimming cost V 3 bases and J 5 bases; bases outside gene matches: 9. CDR3 region: CASSFRGDSTYGYTF. CDR3 coding DNA: TGTGCCAGCAGTTTTCGAGGGGACAGTACTTATGGCTACACCTTC.

The CDR3 DNA is TGTGCCAGCAGCTTGGACCGTTCAGGAGTAGGATCGGGGGCCAACGTCCTGACTTTC. This gives the protein CASSLDRSGVGSGANVLTF. The gene calls are TRBV7-8 and TRBJ2-6, with D unclear. This CDR3 contains 19 residues. V dropped 3 bases and J dropped 4 bases, with 22 bases sitting between them. Germline lookup yields CDR1 SGHVS and CDR2 FQNEAQ.